This is a list of T cell receptor beta chains from one sample in a study of low-dose radiotherapy and immunotherapy resistance in tumors. TCRdb analysed the reads with MiXCR anew, one entry per CDR3 protein. The sample consists of nearly 95,000 distinct CDR3 sequences, more than 8% of them appearing once. This specimen consisted of PBMCs, obtained before treatment. These receptors originate from a male donor with prostate cancer. The CDR3 runs from the conserved cysteine through the conserved F or W. D genes are given only for firm matches. Clone size is stated in some rows and not others, as once, few, many or a class when expanded.

d_gene,v_gene,abundance,j_gene,CDR3aa,CDR3nt
TRBD2,TRBV10-3,many,TRBJ2-3,CAIRGLAGDTDTQYF,TGTGCCATCAGAGGACTAGCGGGAGACACAGATACGCAGTATTTT
-,TRBV12-3/TRBV12-4,many,TRBJ1-1,CASSGQRNTEAFF,TGTGCCAGCAGTGGACAGAGGAACACTGAAGCTTTCTTT
TRBD1,TRBV28,many,TRBJ2-7,CASSLWGDSFGEQYF,TGTGCCAGCAGTTTATGGGGGGACAGTTTCGGCGAGCAGTACTTC
-,TRBV4-3,many,TRBJ1-1,CASSQGSRSYTEAFF,TGCGCCAGCAGCCAAGGTAGCAGGTCGTACACTGAAGCTTTCTTT
TRBD1,TRBV7-2,many,TRBJ2-7,CASSGTGRSYEQYF,TGTGCCAGCAGCGGGACAGGGAGAAGCTACGAGCAGTACTTC
TRBD1,TRBV6-6,many,TRBJ1-3,CASTMTGGSGNTIYF,TGTGCCAGCACCATGACAGGGGGCTCTGGAAACACCATATATTTT
-,TRBV7-9,many,TRBJ2-7,CASSLEVSRGGSYEQYF,TGTGCCAGCAGCTTAGAGGTCTCGCGAGGGGGAAGCTACGAGCAGTACTTC
-,TRBV2,many,TRBJ1-2,CASSESGRSEGYTF,TGTGCCAGCAGTGAATCGGGCAGATCGGAGGGCTACACCTTC
-,TRBV28,-,TRBJ2-2,CASSPLGTGGTGELFFF,-
-,TRBV7-3,-,TRBJ1-1,CASSPKPLGTNTEAFF,TGTGCCAGCAGCCCCAAACCCCTGGGGACAAACACTGAAGCTTTCTTT
-,TRBV5-5,few,TRBJ2-7,CASSLNSAEQYF,TGTGCCAGCAGCTTGAATTCGGCAGAGCAGTACTTC
-,TRBV28,few,TRBJ2-7,CASSLLGGNEQYF,TGTGCCAGCAGTTTGCTTGGCGGGAACGAGCAGTACTTC
TRBD1,TRBV12-3/TRBV12-4,few,TRBJ2-7,CASSGGTGVGREQYF,TGTGCCAGCAGTGGAGGGACAGGGGTGGGTCGGGAGCAGTACTTC
-,TRBV9,many,TRBJ2-1,CASSITGFLGEQFF,TGTGCCAGCAGCATCACAGGGTTTCTCGGTGAGCAGTTCTTC
TRBD2,TRBV7-9,many,TRBJ2-5,CASNPGGAETQYF,TGTGCCAGCAACCCGGGAGGGGCTGAGACCCAGTACTTC
-,TRBV21-1,many,TRBJ1-6,CASSSRQGHNSPLHF,TGTGCCAGCAGCAGTCGACAGGGGCATAATTCACCCCTCCACTTT
-,TRBV28,-,TRBJ2-1,CASSFWKLDAGGNEQFF,TGTGCCAGCAGTTTTTGGAAGTTGGACGCTGGGGGAAATGAGCAGTTCTTC
TRBD2,TRBV5-1,many,TRBJ2-1,CASSAPGLAGLEQFF,TGCGCCAGCAGCGCTCCGGGACTAGCGGGACTAGAGCAGTTCTTC
TRBD2,TRBV30,many,TRBJ2-7,CAWKAGGRAEYF,TGTGCCTGGAAAGCGGGAGGGCGAGCCGAGTACTTC
TRBD2,TRBV5-4,many,TRBJ2-7,CASSPSRLAGGDEQYF,TGTGCCAGCAGCCCTTCTCGACTAGCGGGAGGCGATGAGCAGTACTTC
TRBD1,TRBV12-3/TRBV12-4,many,TRBJ2-7,CASSPGQPYEQYF,TGTGCCAGCAGCCCGGGACAGCCCTACGAGCAGTACTTC
-,TRBV27,many,TRBJ2-7,CASSLLASYEQYF,TGTGCCAGCAGTTTGTTAGCCTCCTACGAGCAGTACTTC
TRBD2,TRBV4-3,many,TRBJ2-3,CASSQAETSGRIPQYF,TGCGCCAGCAGCCAAGCGGAGACTAGCGGGAGGATCCCGCAGTATTTT
TRBD2,TRBV4-3,many,TRBJ2-1,CASSQDGSGSLRNEQFF,TGCGCCAGCAGCCAAGATGGCAGCGGGAGCCTTCGGAATGAGCAGTTCTTC
-,TRBV28,-,TRBJ2-2,CASSLWAVANTGELCFF,TGTGCCAGCAGTTTATGGGCGGTGGCGAACACCGGGGAGCTGTGTTTTTTT
-,TRBV20-1,many,TRBJ2-5,CSASGVAEQQETQYF,TGCAGTGCTAGTGGAGTAGCGGAACAACAAGAGACCCAGTACTTC
-,TRBV6-2/TRBV6-3,-,TRBJ1-1,CASSYRGHAEAFF,TGTGCCAGCAGTTACCGGGGACACGCTGAAGCTTTCTTT
-,TRBV12-3/TRBV12-4,many,TRBJ1-1,CASTREVMLTEAFF,TGTGCCAGCACTCGGGAGGTAATGTTGACTGAAGCTTTCTTT
-,TRBV9,many,TRBJ2-2,CASSPAGLGNTGELFF,TGTGCCAGCTCACCCGCGGGACTGGGGAACACCGGGGAGCTGTTTTTT
TRBD1,TRBV19,many,TRBJ2-2,CASSIAQGAYRELFF,TGTGCCAGTAGTATAGCTCAGGGGGCGTACCGGGAGCTGTTTTTT
TRBD1,TRBV27,few,TRBJ2-1,CASSFGTVSNEQFF,TGTGCCAGCAGTTTCGGGACAGTCTCCAATGAGCAGTTCTTC
TRBD2,TRBV28,-,TRBJ2-7,CASSLTGLEYF,TGTGCCAGCAGTTTAACCGGACTAGAGTACTTC
-,TRBV28,many,TRBJ2-1,CASSPDRSSYNEQFF,TGTGCCAGCAGTCCTGACCGGAGCTCCTACAATGAGCAGTTCTTC
-,TRBV4-3,many,TRBJ2-7,CASSQEVSGYEQYF,TGCGCCAGCAGCCAAGAGGTTAGCGGCTACGAGCAGTACTTC
-,TRBV20-1,many,TRBJ1-4,CSARPWETNEKLFF,TGCAGTGCTAGGCCATGGGAGACTAATGAAAAACTGTTTTTT
-,TRBV26,many,TRBJ2-1,CASRSLQTQFF,TGTGCCAGCAGGTCATTACAGACCCAGTTCTTC
TRBD2,TRBV30,many,TRBJ2-1,CAWSGRTSGRVGRNEQFF,TGTGCCTGGAGTGGTCGGACTAGCGGGAGGGTTGGTAGGAATGAGCAGTTCTTC
TRBD2,TRBV11-1,-,TRBJ2-7,CASSPGTSGPYEQYF,TGTGCCAGCAGCCCCGGGACTAGCGGGCCCTACGAGCAGTACTTC
TRBD2,TRBV24-1,-,TRBJ2-7,CATSDGTAGGQYEQYF,TGTGCCACCAGTGATGGAACTGCGGGAGGCCAATACGAGCAGTACTTC
-,TRBV4-1,many,TRBJ2-6,CASSHPMDGAGANVLTF,TGCGCCAGCAGCCATCCCATGGACGGCGCTGGGGCCAACGTCCTGACTTTC
-,TRBV6-2/TRBV6-3,many,TRBJ2-5,CASGRYQETQYF,TGTGCCAGCGGAAGGTACCAAGAGACCCAGTACTTC
-,TRBV14,many,TRBJ2-1,CASSQLGSGSYNEQFF,TGTGCCAGCAGCCAATTAGGGAGTGGGTCCTACAATGAGCAGTTCTTC
TRBD1,TRBV20-1,many,TRBJ1-3,CSARDVTGGDSGNTIYF,TGCAGTGCTAGAGATGTTACAGGGGGCGACTCTGGAAACACCATATATTTT
-,TRBV19,many,TRBJ2-5,CASSIGRGHFQETQYF,TGTGCCAGTAGTATTGGGAGGGGACACTTCCAAGAGACCCAGTACTTC
TRBD1,TRBV27,many,TRBJ2-7,CASRTGVGEQYF,TGTGCCAGCAGGACAGGGGTGGGCGAGCAGTACTTC
TRBD1,TRBV18,once,TRBJ1-2,CASSPGGQGDGYTF,TGTGCCAGCTCACCGGGGGGACAGGGTGATGGCTACACCTTC
-,TRBV6-5,many,TRBJ2-5,CASRIPGQTETQYF,TGTGCCAGCAGGATACCGGGACAAACAGAGACCCAGTACTTC
-,TRBV30,many,TRBJ2-4,CAWSIRSSAKNIQYF,TGTGCCTGGAGTATCAGGTCATCAGCCAAAAACATTCAGTACTTC
-,TRBV19,many,TRBJ1-1,CASSPRDRRWDTEAFF,TGTGCCAGTAGTCCCAGGGACCGCCGGTGGGACACTGAAGCTTTCTTT
-,TRBV19,many,TRBJ1-6,CASSRKGILNSPLHF,TGTGCCAGTAGCCGAAAGGGGATTCTGAATTCACCCCTCCACTTT
-,TRBV28,many,TRBJ1-5,CASSPPIPTSNQPQHF,TGTGCCAGCAGTCCACCAATCCCAACTAGCAATCAGCCCCAGCATTTT